This entry lists 7 T cell receptor beta chains sequenced from one sample in a study of cytomegalovirus exposure and HLA in healthy donors. PCR used 60 Vbeta primers and 13 Jbeta primers. TCRdb's table, derived via immunoSEQ multiplex PCR, lists solely in-frame clones and lacks some. The sample lists around 94,000 clones, 75% to 80% occurring once. The sequencing sample was made of PBMCs. The receptors derive from a woman aged 40 to 50 in good health and CMV-seropositive.

This clone was recorded many times. This chain joins TRBV6-5 and TRBJ1-4; D perhaps matches TRBD1 (6 bases). The length of the CDR3 is 14 residues. Between the trimmed V and J ends, which lost 2 bases and 5 bases, there was a span of 9 bases. Germline V gene sequence: CDR1 MNHEY, CDR2 SVGAGI. CDR3 protein: CASSYGDTNEKLFF. The CDR3 nucleotides read TGTGCCAGCAGTTACGGGGACACAAATGAAAAACTGTTTTTT.

This clone was counted between two and nine times. The rearrangement joins TRBV5-4 to TRBJ1-4; 7 nucleotides align to TRBD1. Germline V gene data show CDR1 as SGHNT and CDR2 as YYREEE (reference sequence). The CDR3 is 15 amino acids. V was pared by 0 bases and J by 7 bases, with 6 bases of the junction left unmatched. CDR3 residues: CASSLARGAREKLFF. For the CDR3, the DNA is TGTGCCAGCAGCTTGGCCAGGGGGGCGCGTGAAAAACTGTTTTTT.

This clone was detected a few times. The sample contains more than one DNA sequence encoding this CDR3. The chain links TRBV6-5 to TRBJ2-7; 9 bases map to TRBD1. CDR3 length equals 15 residues. Germline V lookup: CDR1 MNHEY, CDR2 SVGAGI. After removal of 0 bases from V and 3 bases from J, the junction contained 3 bases not matched to a gene. The CDR3 coding sequence is TGTGCCAGCAGTTACTCTCCGGGACAGGGCTACGAGCAGTACTTC. The encoded protein is CASSYSPGQGYEQYF.

The rearrangement uses TRBV19 and TRBJ1-3; 7 bases agree with TRBD1. After removal of 3 bases from V and 4 bases from J, the junction contained 6 bases not matched to a gene. CDR1 LNHDA and CDR2 SQIVND come from the germline V gene (reference sequence). This CDR3 is built from 15 residues. CDR3 loop: CASSILGGEGNTIYF. The CDR3 coding sequence is TGTGCCAGTAGTATCCTAGGGGGCGAGGGAAACACCATATATTTT.

The rearrangement joins TRBV11-1 to TRBJ1-2; TRBD1 aligns across 12 bases. The CDR3 extends over 14 amino acids. Germline assignment: CDR1 SGHAT and CDR2 FQDESV (reference sequence). The V gene end was trimmed by 6 bases and the J gene end by 8 bases; junction bases not matched to a gene: 7. In DNA form, the CDR3 reads TGTGCCAGCAGTGTCACCGGGACAGGGGGCGGCTACACCTTC. This translates into CASSVTGTGGGYTF. Supplemented by reference TRBV11-1 and TRBJ1-2, the full variable domain reads EAEVAQSPRYKITEKSQAVAFWCDPISGHATLYWYRQILGQGPELLVQFQDESVVDDSQLPKDRFSAERLKGVDSTLKIQPAELGDSAMYLCASSVTGTGGGYTFGSGTRLTVV.

This chain joins TRBV3-2 and TRBJ2-7; the tabulated D call, TRBD2, remains unverified against the DNA. TRBV3-2 represents a pseudogene. The CDR3 is 8 residues long. The CDR3 bases are TGTGCCAGCAGTCAGGGAGGGTTC. Translating it yields CASSQGGF.

This clone was observed many times. This chain links TRBV7-9 with TRBJ2-7; D perhaps matches TRBD1 (6 bases). V gave up 4 bases and J gave up 7 bases, with 23 bases separating them. CDR1 SEHNR and CDR2 FQNEAQ come from the germline V gene (reference sequence). This CDR3 contains 16 residues. The CDR3 spells CASSSDRSKGRGEQYF. The CDR3, as DNA: TGTGCCAGCAGCTCAGACAGATCCAAGGGTAGGGGGGAGCAGTACTTC.